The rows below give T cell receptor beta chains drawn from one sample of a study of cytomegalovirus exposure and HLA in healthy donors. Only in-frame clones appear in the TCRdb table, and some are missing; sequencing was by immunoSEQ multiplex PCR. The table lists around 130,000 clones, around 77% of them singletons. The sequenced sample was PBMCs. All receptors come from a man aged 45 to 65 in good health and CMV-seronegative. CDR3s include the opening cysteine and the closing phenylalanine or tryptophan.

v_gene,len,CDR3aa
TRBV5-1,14,CASCRGTANEKLFF
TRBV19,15,CASTLDREGRGEQFF
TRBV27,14,CAIKNPTGRNEQFF
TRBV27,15,CASSPSVYMNTEAFF
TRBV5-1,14,CASSLAQGAYGYTF
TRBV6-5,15,CASRWTSGPPDEQYF
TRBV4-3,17,CASSHETSGRFADTQYF
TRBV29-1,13,CSVGDSTYNEQFF
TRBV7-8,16,CASSPNVLAGQETQYF
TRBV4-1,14,CASSQDLVLGGYTF
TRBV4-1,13,CASSRGLDYEQYF
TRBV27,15,CASSLLAATNEKLFF
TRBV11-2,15,CASSLEQGARETQYF
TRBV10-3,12,CAISVGRGEQYF
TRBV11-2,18,CASNSSRGRKLAKNIQYF
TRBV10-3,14,CAISDGGGNTEAFF
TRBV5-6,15,CASTDMTGDQETQYF
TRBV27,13,CASSYRGHSEQYF
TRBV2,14,CASSEEHLNTEAFF
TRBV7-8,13,CASSLGANTEAFF
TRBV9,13,CASSDGAYDTQYF
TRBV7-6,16,CASSSLGLAGAYEQFF
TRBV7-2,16,CASSLSSGGSGETQYF
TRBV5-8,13,CASRLDRAGELFF
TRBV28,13,CASSPGGPSEAFF
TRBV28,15,CASRTTGARGEKLFF
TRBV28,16,CASSLVGTSGSHEQFF
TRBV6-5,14,CASSTRQGGAEAFF
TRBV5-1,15,CASSSAGTRTNEQFF
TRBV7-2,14,CASSALGGAGEQYF
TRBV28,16,CASSLGTGARYYGYTF
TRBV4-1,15,CASSLTDRGLYEQYF
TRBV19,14,CASSMTGSTYEQYF
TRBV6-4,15,CASRLRDRGHYGYTF
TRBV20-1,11,CSAKSGTRLLF
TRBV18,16,CASSRTGQGESYGYTF
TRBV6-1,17,CASSDGTGYSGANVLTF
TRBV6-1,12,CATRGQTVGYTF